The rows below give T cell receptor beta chains drawn from one sample of a study of TIL therapy for anti-PD-1-resistant metastatic lung cancer. Profiling relied on immunoSEQ multiplex PCR, and the TCRdb table lists in-frame clones only, not all of them. The sample has over 15,000 clones; 75% to 80% are singletons. The sequenced sample was blood, obtained at baseline. Every receptor here comes from a person between 25 and 79 years old with non-small cell lung cancer. The conserved cysteine and the conserved F or W are not part of the CDR3 here. Fields, in order: V gene, J gene, CDR3 protein.

v_gene: TRBV10-3; j_gene: TRBJ2-1; CDR3aa: AISEGTSGARGSYNEQF
v_gene: TRBV19; j_gene: TRBJ2-1; CDR3aa: ASSRGSGNEQF
v_gene: TRBV10-1; j_gene: TRBJ2-1; CDR3aa: ASSGTSGRQANEQF
v_gene: TRBV12-5; j_gene: TRBJ2-1; CDR3aa: ASGPTGLATNEQF
v_gene: TRBV4-3; j_gene: TRBJ2-2; CDR3aa: ASSQRGGTGELF
v_gene: TRBV13; j_gene: TRBJ1-1; CDR3aa: ASRGLSTEAF
v_gene: TRBV28; j_gene: TRBJ2-1; CDR3aa: ASSSRGRRDEQF
v_gene: TRBV25-1; j_gene: TRBJ2-6; CDR3aa: ASSQVSSSGANVLT
v_gene: TRBV10-3; j_gene: TRBJ2-1; CDR3aa: AIGREDEQF
v_gene: TRBV5-4; j_gene: TRBJ2-3; CDR3aa: ASSSTTGTGGWTDTQY
v_gene: TRBV18; j_gene: TRBJ1-2; CDR3aa: ASGDRDVYGYT
v_gene: TRBV24-1; j_gene: TRBJ1-5; CDR3aa: ATSDRAYNQPQH
v_gene: TRBV3-1/TRBV3-2; j_gene: TRBJ1-3; CDR3aa: ASSSGNTIY
v_gene: TRBV5-6; j_gene: TRBJ2-2; CDR3aa: ASRPGTSDTGELF
v_gene: TRBV10-3; j_gene: TRBJ2-1; CDR3aa: AISDTGGTSNEQF
v_gene: TRBV3-1/TRBV3-2; j_gene: TRBJ1-2; CDR3aa: ASSQGPEAGYT
v_gene: TRBV30; j_gene: TRBJ2-1; CDR3aa: AWSTQPGEQF
v_gene: TRBV12-5; j_gene: TRBJ2-3; CDR3aa: ASGKQVGITDTQY
v_gene: TRBV6-5; j_gene: TRBJ1-2; CDR3aa: ASSYSNRGHYGYT
v_gene: TRBV6-6; j_gene: TRBJ1-5; CDR3aa: ASSYSGRENQPQH
v_gene: TRBV4-2; j_gene: TRBJ2-5; CDR3aa: ASSQERGGQETQY
v_gene: TRBV21-1; j_gene: TRBJ2-7; CDR3aa: ASSNGENGGRDYEQY
v_gene: TRBV5-8; j_gene: TRBJ2-1; CDR3aa: ASSQGLSSYNEQF
v_gene: TRBV5-8; j_gene: TRBJ2-7; CDR3aa: ASGGRGRTASGEQY
v_gene: TRBV11-3; j_gene: TRBJ2-7; CDR3aa: ASSLEGQGSHEQY
v_gene: TRBV23-1; j_gene: TRBJ1-6; CDR3aa: ASSDPGNNSPLH
v_gene: TRBV6-5; j_gene: TRBJ2-7; CDR3aa: ASRTTGYEQY
v_gene: TRBV6-6; j_gene: TRBJ2-1; CDR3aa: ASSFGLNEQF
v_gene: TRBV27; j_gene: TRBJ1-1; CDR3aa: ASSFLQGDAF
v_gene: TRBV3-1/TRBV3-2; j_gene: TRBJ2-1; CDR3aa: ASSQKLAGGRAYNEQF
v_gene: TRBV7-2; j_gene: TRBJ1-2; CDR3aa: ASASKALLSNYGYT
v_gene: TRBV4-3; j_gene: TRBJ2-1; CDR3aa: ASSQDLAGGSLKKNEQF
v_gene: TRBV13; j_gene: TRBJ2-1; CDR3aa: ASSGQGEQF
v_gene: TRBV18; j_gene: TRBJ2-2; CDR3aa: ASSQGLTTGELF
v_gene: TRBV5-5; j_gene: TRBJ2-1; CDR3aa: ASSLGGRPF
v_gene: TRBV2; j_gene: TRBJ1-5; CDR3aa: ASSTQGNSNQPQH
v_gene: TRBV4-2; j_gene: TRBJ1-4; CDR3aa: ASSQEGYRQSGEKLF
v_gene: TRBV27; j_gene: TRBJ2-6; CDR3aa: ASSSSGANVLT
v_gene: TRBV15; j_gene: TRBJ2-3; CDR3aa: ATSRPASGGVDTQY
v_gene: TRBV10-1; j_gene: TRBJ2-1; CDR3aa: ASSATSSYNEQF
v_gene: TRBV7-8; j_gene: TRBJ2-7; CDR3aa: ASSLGSYEQY
v_gene: TRBV28; j_gene: TRBJ1-5; CDR3aa: ASSRTGPNQPQH
v_gene: TRBV4-1; j_gene: TRBJ2-1; CDR3aa: ASSQNLAGANEQF
v_gene: TRBV7-8; j_gene: TRBJ1-5; CDR3aa: ASSLGDRGNQPQH
v_gene: TRBV19; j_gene: TRBJ1-5; CDR3aa: ASSIGRGPSNQPQH
v_gene: TRBV4-3; j_gene: TRBJ1-2; CDR3aa: ASSQEAGLGYGYT
v_gene: TRBV27; j_gene: TRBJ2-7; CDR3aa: ASSPGGPYEQY
v_gene: TRBV6-1; j_gene: TRBJ1-2; CDR3aa: ASSEQGLNYGYT
v_gene: TRBV18; j_gene: TRBJ2-2; CDR3aa: ASSLGKGQANTGELF